This TCR beta chain is drawn from a study of blood T cell repertoires in COVID-19. The CDR3 has 20 amino acids. In germline, CDR1 is LGHNA, CDR2 YSLEER. With 0 bases clipped from V and 4 bases from J, the junction kept 16 bases outside the gene matches. Authors' processing steps: Estimation of nucleated cell counts was performed using reference gene primer amplification. Sequenced by immunoSEQ multiplex PCR; TCRdb stores in-frame clones only, minus some. V, J and clone size are those of that table, while D and trimming were read from the DNA. The sample carries about 290,000 clones, 75% to 90% recorded once. Individuals aged about 18 to 100 years were recruited from fewer than 25 US areas.

This rearrangement joins TRBV4-3 to TRBJ1-4, with 8 bases fitting TRBD1. The sequenced sample was PBMCs or T cells enriched from blood (not recorded which). The TCR originated in a middle-aged woman who had recovered from COVID-19. CDR3 residues: CASSQDSLVYRGQGNEKLFF. The CDR3 DNA follows: TGCGCCAGCAGCCAAGATTCCCTTGTTTACCGTGGACAGGGTAATGAAAAACTGTTTTTT.